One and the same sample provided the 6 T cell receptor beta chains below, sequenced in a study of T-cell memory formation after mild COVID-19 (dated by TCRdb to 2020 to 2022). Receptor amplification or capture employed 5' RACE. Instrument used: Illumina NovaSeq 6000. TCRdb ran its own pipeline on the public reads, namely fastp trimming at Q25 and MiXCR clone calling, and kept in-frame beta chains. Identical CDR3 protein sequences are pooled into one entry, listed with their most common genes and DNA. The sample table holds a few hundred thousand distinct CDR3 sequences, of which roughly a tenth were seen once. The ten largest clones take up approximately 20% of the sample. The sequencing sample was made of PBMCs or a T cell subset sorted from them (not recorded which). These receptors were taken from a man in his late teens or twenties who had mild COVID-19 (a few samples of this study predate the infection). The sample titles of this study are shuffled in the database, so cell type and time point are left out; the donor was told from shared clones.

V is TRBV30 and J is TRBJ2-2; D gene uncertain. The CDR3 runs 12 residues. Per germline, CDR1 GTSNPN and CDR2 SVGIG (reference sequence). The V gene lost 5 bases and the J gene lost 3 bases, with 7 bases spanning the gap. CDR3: CAWAQYTGELFF. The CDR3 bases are TGTGCCTGGGCCCAGTACACCGGGGAGCTGTTTTTT. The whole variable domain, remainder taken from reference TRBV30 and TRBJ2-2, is SQTIHQWPATLVQPVGSPLSLECTVEGTSNPNLYWYRQAAGRGLQLLFYSVGIGQISSEVPQNLSASRPQDRQFILSSKKLLLSDSGFYLCAWAQYTGELFFGEGSRLTVL.

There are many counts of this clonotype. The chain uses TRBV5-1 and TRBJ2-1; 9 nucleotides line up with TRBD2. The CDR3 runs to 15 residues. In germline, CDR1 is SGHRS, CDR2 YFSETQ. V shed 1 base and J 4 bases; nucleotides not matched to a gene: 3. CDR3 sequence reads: CASSLSSGGYNEQFF. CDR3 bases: TGCGCCAGCAGCTTGTCCAGCGGGGGGTACAATGAGCAGTTCTTC.

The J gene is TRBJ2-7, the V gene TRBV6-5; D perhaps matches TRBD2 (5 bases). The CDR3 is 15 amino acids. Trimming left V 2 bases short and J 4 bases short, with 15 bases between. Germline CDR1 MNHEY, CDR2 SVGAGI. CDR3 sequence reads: CASSYGGPPRYEQYF. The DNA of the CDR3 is TGTGCCAGCAGTTACGGAGGCCCCCCCCGTTACGAGCAGTACTTC.

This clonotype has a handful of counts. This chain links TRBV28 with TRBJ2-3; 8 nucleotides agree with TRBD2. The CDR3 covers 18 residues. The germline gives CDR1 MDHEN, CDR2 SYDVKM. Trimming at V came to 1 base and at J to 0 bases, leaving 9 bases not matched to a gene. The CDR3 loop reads CASSLSPAGEPSTDTQYF. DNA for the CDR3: TGTGCCAGCAGTTTATCCCCAGCGGGGGAGCCTAGCACAGATACGCAGTATTTT.

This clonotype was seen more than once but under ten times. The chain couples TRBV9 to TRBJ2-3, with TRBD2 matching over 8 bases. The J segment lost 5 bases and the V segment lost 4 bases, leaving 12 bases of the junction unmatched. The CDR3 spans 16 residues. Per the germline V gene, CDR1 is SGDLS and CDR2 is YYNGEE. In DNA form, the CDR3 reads TGTGCCAGCAGCCCCCGTGGGCGGGGGGCCGGAGATACGCAGTATTTT. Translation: CASSPRGRGAGDTQYF.

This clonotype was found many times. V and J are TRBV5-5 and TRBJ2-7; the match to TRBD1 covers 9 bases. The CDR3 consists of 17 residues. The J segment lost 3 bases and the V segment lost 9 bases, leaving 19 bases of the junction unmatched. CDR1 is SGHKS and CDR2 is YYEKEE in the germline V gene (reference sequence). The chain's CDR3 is CATSPRLTGGAIYEQYV. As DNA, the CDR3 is TGTGCCACCTCTCCCCGTTTGACAGGGGGTGCCATCTACGAGCAGTACGTC.